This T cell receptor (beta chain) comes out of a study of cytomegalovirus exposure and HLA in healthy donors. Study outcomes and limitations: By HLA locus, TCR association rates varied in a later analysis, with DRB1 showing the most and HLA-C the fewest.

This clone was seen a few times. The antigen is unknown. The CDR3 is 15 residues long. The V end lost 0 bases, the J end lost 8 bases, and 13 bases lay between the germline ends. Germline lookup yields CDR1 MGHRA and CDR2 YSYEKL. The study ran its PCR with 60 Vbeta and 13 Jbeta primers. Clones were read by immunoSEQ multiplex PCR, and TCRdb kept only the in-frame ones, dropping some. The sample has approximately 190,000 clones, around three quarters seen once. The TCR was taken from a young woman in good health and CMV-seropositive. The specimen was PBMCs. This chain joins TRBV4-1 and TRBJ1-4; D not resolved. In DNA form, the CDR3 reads TGCGCCAGCAGCCAAGAATATCGGAGAGTAGAAAAACTGTTTTTT. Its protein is CASSQEYRRVEKLFF.